This T cell receptor beta chain was found in a study of cytomegalovirus exposure and HLA in healthy donors. Study as a whole: The platform used for the roughly 130 validation repertoires matched that of the roughly 720 first-cohort repertoires, a later analysis reported.

CDR1 is ENHRY and CDR2 is SYGVKD in the germline V gene. This CDR3 spans 12 amino acids. The V end was cut by 11 bases, the J end by 4 bases, with 14 bases between. Here immunoSEQ multiplex PCR was the method, and the copy in TCRdb shows in-frame clones only, minus some. Among 140,000 or so clones, roughly 92% were seen once, and the ten largest hold about 0.7%. The source of this sequence is a man in his late teens or twenties in good health and CMV-seronegative. The specimen was PBMCs. The chain recombines TRBV10-3 with TRBJ1-2, with D maybe TRBD1 (5 bases). In nucleotides, the CDR3 is TGTGCCGCCCTAAGGGGAAGCTATGGCTACACCTTC. This codes for CAALRGSYGYTF.